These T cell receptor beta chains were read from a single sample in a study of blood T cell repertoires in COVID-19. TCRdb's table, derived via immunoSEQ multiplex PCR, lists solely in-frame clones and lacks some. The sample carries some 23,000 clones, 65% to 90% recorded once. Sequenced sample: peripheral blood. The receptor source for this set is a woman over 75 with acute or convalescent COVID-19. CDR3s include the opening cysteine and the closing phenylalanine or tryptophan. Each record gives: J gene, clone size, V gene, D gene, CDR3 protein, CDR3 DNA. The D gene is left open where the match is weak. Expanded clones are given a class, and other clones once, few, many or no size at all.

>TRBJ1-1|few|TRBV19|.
CASRRGTLGTEAFF
TGTGCCAGCCGCCGGGGAACCCTGGGCACTGAAGCTTTCTTT
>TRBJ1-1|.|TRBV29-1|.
CSVVQEGIRTEAFF
TGCAGCGTTGTTCAGGAGGGGATTAGGACTGAAGCTTTCTTT
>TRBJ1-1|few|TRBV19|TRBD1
CASSTRRDRDEAFF
TGTGCCAGTAGTACCCGCCGGGACAGGGATGAAGCTTTCTTT
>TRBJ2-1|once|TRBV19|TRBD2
CASSLYSGRGDEQFF
TGTGCCAGTAGTCTATATAGCGGGAGGGGAGATGAGCAGTTCTTC
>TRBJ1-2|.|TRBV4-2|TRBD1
CASSPPGQVYGYTF
TGTGCCAGCAGCCCTCCGGGACAGGTGTATGGCTACACCTTC
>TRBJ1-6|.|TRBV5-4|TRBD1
CASSSIAGTGDSPLHF
TGTGCCAGCAGCTCTATCGCCGGGACAGGGGATTCACCCCTCCACTTT
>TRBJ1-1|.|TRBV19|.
CASSPQARANPEAFF
TGTGCCAGTAGTCCCCAAGCCAGGGCTAATCCTGAAGCTTTCTTT
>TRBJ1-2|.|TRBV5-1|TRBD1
CASSLGQEYGYTF
TGCGCCAGCAGCCTGGGACAGGAGTATGGCTACACCTTC
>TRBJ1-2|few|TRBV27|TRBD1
CASSSLDRVNYGYTF
TGTGCCAGCAGTTCATTGGACAGGGTAAACTATGGCTACACCTTC
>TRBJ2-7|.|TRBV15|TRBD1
CATSRDTLRDRGYEQYF
TGTGCCACCAGCAGAGATACGCTACGGGACAGGGGCTACGAGCAGTACTTC
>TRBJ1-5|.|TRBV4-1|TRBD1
CASRATGGNQPQHF
TGCGCCAGCAGGGCTACAGGGGGCAATCAGCCCCAGCATTTT
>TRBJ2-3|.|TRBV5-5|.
CASSLSSGTDTQYF
TGTGCCAGCAGCTTGTCTAGCGGCACAGATACGCAGTATTTT
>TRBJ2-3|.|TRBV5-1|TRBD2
CASSLLGVAGGLTDTQYF
TGCGCCAGCAGCCTGCTCGGAGTAGCGGGGGGGTTAACAGATACGCAGTATTTT
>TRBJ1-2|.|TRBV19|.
CASSTGPRDYGYTF
TGTGCCAGTAGTACAGGGCCTCGGGACTATGGCTACACCTTC
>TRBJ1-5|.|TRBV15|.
CATSRTRGPGQPQHF
TGTGCCACCAGCAGAACCCGAGGGCCTGGTCAGCCCCAGCATTTT
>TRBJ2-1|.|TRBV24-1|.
CATSDVDRNNEQFF
TGTGCCACCAGTGATGTCGACAGAAACAATGAGCAGTTCTTC
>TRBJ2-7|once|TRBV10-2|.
CASSENGVRQYF
TGCGCCAGCAGTGAGAACGGGGTAAGGCAGTACTTC
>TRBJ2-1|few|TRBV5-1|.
CASSFAPGDYNEQFF
TGCGCCAGCAGTTTTGCCCCGGGGGACTACAATGAGCAGTTCTTC
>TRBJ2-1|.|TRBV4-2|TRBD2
CASSQVPGLAGDTRFF
TGTGCCAGCAGCCAGGTTCCTGGACTAGCGGGAGATACTCGGTTCTTC
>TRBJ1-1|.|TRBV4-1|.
CASSPRAQGLDTEAFF
TGCGCCAGCAGCCCCCGGGCACAGGGATTGGACACTGAAGCTTTCTTT
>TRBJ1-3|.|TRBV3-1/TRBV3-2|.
CASSQAIAGNTIYF
TGTGCCAGCAGCCAAGCGATAGCGGGAAACACCATATATTTT
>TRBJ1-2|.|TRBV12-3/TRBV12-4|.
CASSLSPGSGYTF
TGTGCCAGCAGCCTTAGTCCAGGCTCGGGCTACACCTTC
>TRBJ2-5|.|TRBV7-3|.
CASSLPPGTQYF
TGTGCCAGCAGCTTACCCCCCGGGACCCAGTACTTC
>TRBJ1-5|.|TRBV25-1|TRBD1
CASGGPGTVNQPQHF
TGTGCCAGCGGGGGCCCCGGGACAGTCAATCAGCCCCAGCATTTT
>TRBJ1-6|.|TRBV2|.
CASSSQLSPLHF
TGTGCCAGCAGCTCGCAACTTTCACCCCTCCACTTT
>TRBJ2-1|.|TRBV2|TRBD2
CASTLAGRRVDEQFF
TGTGCCAGCACCTTAGCGGGGAGAAGGGTAGATGAGCAGTTCTTC
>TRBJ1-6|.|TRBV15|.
CATSRDQGTPLHF
TGTGCCACCAGCAGAGATCAGGGAACACCCCTCCACTTT
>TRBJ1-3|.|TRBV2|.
CASRSGPLTSGNTIYF
TGTGCCAGCAGGAGTGGTCCATTAACCTCTGGAAACACCATATATTTT